These T cell receptor beta chains were read from a single sample in a study of read filtering for tumor transcriptome and immune sequencing. TCRdb re-analysed the reads in MiXCR, keeping a single row per CDR3 protein. The repertoire holds about 130,000 distinct CDR3 sequences, with 10% to 15% as singletons. Specimen: a population of CD138-negative cells sorted from bone marrow. These receptors were collected from a donor at least 40 years old with multiple myeloma. Both conserved end residues are part of each CDR3. A D gene is named only where the DNA matches it firmly. A clone size is listed for some rows: how often the clone was seen (once, few, many), or a class if it is expanded.

cdr3_nt	cdr3_aa	d_call	clone_size	v_call	j_call
TGTGCCAGCAGCTTAGAGTACGGCAGGGGGTACACTGAAGCTTTCTTT	CASSLEYGRGYTEAFF	TRBD1	many	TRBV7-9	TRBJ1-1
TGTGCCAGCAGTTACAAACCGGGCTACAATGAGCAGTTCTTC	CASSYKPGYNEQFF	-	many	TRBV6-2/TRBV6-3	TRBJ2-1
TGCAGTGCCGAAGTAGCGGGGGGGCTCGGGGAGCTGTTTTTT	CSAEVAGGLGELFF	TRBD2	few	TRBV20-1	TRBJ2-2
TGCGCCAGCAGCCAAGATGGGAGGCCCTCCTACAATGAGCAGTTCTTC	CASSQDGRPSYNEQFF	-	few	TRBV4-1	TRBJ2-1
TGTGCCAGCAGTTTGTATGCCACTGAAGCTTTCTTT	CASSLYATEAFF	-	many	TRBV12-3/TRBV12-4	TRBJ1-1
TGCAGTGCAGTAGGACAGGACTACGAGCAGTACTTC	CSAVGQDYEQYF	TRBD1	many	TRBV20-1	TRBJ2-7
TGTGCCAGCAGTTACGATGGGTCCTATCAGCCCCAGCATTTT	CASSYDGSYQPQHF	-	many	TRBV6-5	TRBJ1-5
TGTGCCAGCAGCGGACAGGGGGCCGCAGATACGCAGTATTTT	CASSGQGAADTQYF	TRBD1	many	TRBV12-3/TRBV12-4	TRBJ2-3
TGCGCCAGCAGGTATTCCCACGGGGACTCCTACGAGCAGTACTTC	CASRYSHGDSYEQYF	-	many	TRBV5-1	TRBJ2-7
TGTGCCAGCAGTTCAGGGGGCGGCACAACTAATGAAGAACTGTTTTTT	CASSSGGGTTNEELFF	TRBD1	few	TRBV28	TRBJ1-4
TGTGCCAGCAGTGAAGGTGGGGCAGGCTACACCTTC	CASSEGGAGYTF	-	many	TRBV6-1	TRBJ1-2
TGTGCCAGCAGCCAAGATCAGGCTAGCGGGAGAGGCGGGGAGCTGTTTTTT	CASSQDQASGRGGELFF	TRBD2	many	TRBV3-1	TRBJ2-2
TGTGCCAGCAGGCCTCCCGGGACGAACACCGGGGAGCTGTTTTTT	CASRPPGTNTGELFF	-	many	TRBV7-3	TRBJ2-2
TGTGCCAGCAGTCCAGGACTAGGTAACCAAGAGACCCAGTACTTC	CASSPGLGNQETQYF	TRBD2	many	TRBV27	TRBJ2-5
TGTGCCAGTAGTGGCCCCGCCACAGGGGGCGATCAGCCCCAGCATTTT	CASSGPATGGDQPQHF	TRBD1	few	TRBV19	TRBJ1-5
TGTGCCAGCAGCGGAGGACAGACGCAAGAGACCCAGTACTTC	CASSGGQTQETQYF	-	many	TRBV7-9	TRBJ2-5
TGTGCCAGCAGGACGACAGGAGCCTACGAGCAGTACTTC	CASRTTGAYEQYF	-	many	TRBV6-2/TRBV6-3	TRBJ2-7
TGTGCCAGCAGCCAAGACACCGGGGGCGCGATCAGGGAGCTGTTTTTT	CASSQDTGGAIRELFF	-	-	TRBV3-1	TRBJ2-2
TGTGCCAGCAGCTCGGACAGGGGACTGGGCGGCCACAATGAGCAGTTCTTC	CASSSDRGLGGHNEQFF	TRBD1	many	TRBV7-9	TRBJ2-1
TGTGCCAGCAAGACTAGCGGGTCTAATGAGCAGTTCTTC	CASKTSGSNEQFF	TRBD2	-	TRBV2	TRBJ2-1
TGTGCCAGCAGCAGGGGGACGGACTCCTACAATGAGCAGTTCTTC	CASSRGTDSYNEQFF	TRBD1	many	TRBV27	TRBJ2-1
TGTGCCAGCAGCTCCCTAGCGGGGGGTTATTACAATGAGCAGTTCTTC	CASSSLAGGYYNEQFF	TRBD2	few	TRBV7-9	TRBJ2-1
TGCAGCGTGAGTCAGGGGGACGGAGTATCCTACAATGAGCAGTTCTTC	CSVSQGDGVSYNEQFF	TRBD1	many	TRBV29-1	TRBJ2-1
TGTGCCAGCAGTTGGCTCTCCGAGACTGGTCCCGGGGTCTACAATGAGCAGTTCTTC	CASSWLSETGPGVYNEQFF	-	few	TRBV27	TRBJ2-1
TGCGCCAGCAGCTTGGCGGGACAGGCCAGCACAGATACGCAGTATTTT	CASSLAGQASTDTQYF	TRBD1	-	TRBV5-1	TRBJ2-3
TGTGCCAGCAGCTCACCCTTAGGTTCTACGAGCTCCTACAATGAGCAGTTCTTC	CASSSPLGSTSSYNEQFF	-	many	TRBV7-8	TRBJ2-1
TGTGCCAGCAGCTCCCCGAGGGGCGGTGGGGAAAAACTGTTTTTT	CASSSPRGGGEKLFF	-	-	TRBV11-2	TRBJ1-4
TGTGCCAGCAGTGAGCTATTCTGGGTCGAGCAGTACTTC	CASSELFWVEQYF	-	few	TRBV2	TRBJ2-7
TGTGCCAGCAGCTTAGTAGTCAGGGGGCGCTACAATGAGCAGTTCTTC	CASSLVVRGRYNEQFF	TRBD1	few	TRBV11-2	TRBJ2-1
TGTGCCAGCAGTCTCTCAGGGGGCCCTAACACCGGGGAGCTGTTTTTT	CASSLSGGPNTGELFF	TRBD1	many	TRBV3-1	TRBJ2-2
TGTGCCATCAGTGAGTCGGGCAATCAGCCCCAGCATTTT	CAISESGNQPQHF	-	many	TRBV10-3	TRBJ1-5
TGTGCCAGCAGCCAACAGGATCCCTCTGGAAACACCATATATTTT	CASSQQDPSGNTIYF	-	-	TRBV6-2/TRBV6-3	TRBJ1-3
TGTGCCAGCAGTGACGGGAGCATTTCGTACACCTTC	CASSDGSISYTF	-	many	TRBV6-1	TRBJ1-2
TGTGCCAGCAGCGTGACTAGCGGGGCAGTTACGCAGTATTTT	CASSVTSGAVTQYF	TRBD2	many	TRBV7-9	TRBJ2-3
TGTGCCAGCTCACCCTCAGGGCAAGAGACCCAGTACTTC	CASSPSGQETQYF	-	many	TRBV18	TRBJ2-5
TGCAGTGCTCAACCGGGGACAGGGGGAACCGGGGAGCTGTTTTTT	CSAQPGTGGTGELFF	TRBD1	few	TRBV20-1	TRBJ2-2
TGTGCCAGCAGCGGTTACAATGAGCAGTTCTTC	CASSGYNEQFF	-	many	TRBV2	TRBJ2-1
TGTGCCAGTAGTATCCCCGGGGGGAGAGACAATGAGCAGTTCTTC	CASSIPGGRDNEQFF	TRBD2	many	TRBV19	TRBJ2-1
TGTGCCAGCTCAGTTAAGAACAGCGTCAGGGCGGGCGGGGAGCTGTTTTTT	CASSVKNSVRAGGELFF	-	many	TRBV6-5	TRBJ2-2
TGCGCCAGCAGCCCGAGGGACAGGGGGGAGACCCAGTACTTC	CASSPRDRGETQYF	TRBD1	-	TRBV5-1	TRBJ2-5
TGTGCCAGTAGATTGGGGGATACGCAGTATTTT	CASRLGDTQYF	-	few	TRBV19	TRBJ2-3
TGTGCCAGTAGTATCTTTAGCTCCTACAATGAGCAGTTCTTC	CASSIFSSYNEQFF	-	many	TRBV19	TRBJ2-1
TGTGCCAGCAGCACAGGGTGGGCGGAGACCCAGTACTTC	CASSTGWAETQYF	-	many	TRBV7-6	TRBJ2-5
TGTGCCAGCAGCATTGACAGGGCTCGTTCTAATGAAAAACTGTTTTTT	CASSIDRARSNEKLFF	TRBD1	many	TRBV27	TRBJ1-4
TGTGCCAGCAGCTTGGACCAATCCCTGGGCAATGAGCAGTTCTTC	CASSLDQSLGNEQFF	-	many	TRBV5-4	TRBJ2-1
TGCAGTGCTAGAGAAACAGGGTGGGAGACCCAGTACTTC	CSARETGWETQYF	-	many	TRBV20-1	TRBJ2-5
TGTGCCAGCAGCTTTAGCGCAGTAGGGAATCAGCCCCAGCATTTT	CASSFSAVGNQPQHF	-	many	TRBV7-2	TRBJ1-5
TGCTGCGTGTGGACAGTTAACACTGAAGCTTTCTTT	CCVWTVNTEAFF	-	-	TRBV29-1	TRBJ1-1
TGCGCCAGCAGCCAAGAACTCGCGTTGGGGTTGACTGAAGCTTTCTTT	CASSQELALGLTEAFF	-	many	TRBV4-1	TRBJ1-1
TGTGCCAGCAGCCTCCGGACTAGCGGGACCGGGGAGCTGTTTTTT	CASSLRTSGTGELFF	TRBD2	-	TRBV5-4	TRBJ2-2
TGTGCCTGGAGTAAGGTAGCGGGAGGTGAGCAGCTCTTC	CAWSKVAGGEQLF	TRBD2	-	TRBV30	TRBJ2-1
TGCAGCGCCGGAGTAGGGACCGGGGAGCTGTTTTTT	CSAGVGTGELFF	-	many	TRBV29-1	TRBJ2-2
TGTGCCAGCAGCCGGGACGGTAGACTGAATGCTTTCTTT	CASSRDGRLNAFF	-	many	TRBV6-5	TRBJ1-1
TGCAGCGTTGAACGGAGTAGCGGGAGGGCCCAAGAGACCCAGTACTTC	CSVERSSGRAQETQYF	TRBD2	many	TRBV29-1	TRBJ2-5